This record looks at one T cell receptor beta chain sequence and its context. Trimming pared 3 bases from V and 3 bases from J, leaving 11 bases between. CDR1 is MDHEN, CDR2 SYDVKM, per germline. This CDR3 has 14 amino acids. This record comes from a study of blood T cell dynamics during melanoma immunotherapy. Time point indicated: pre-treatment baseline. Samples come from before therapy and from week 3 after the first blockade cycle. Prior systemic cancer therapy, immunosuppressant use and other active malignancies excluded patients. Libraries were prepared by immunoSEQ multiplex PCR; TCRdb keeps only in-frame clonotypes and omits some of them. The sample yields about 11,000 clones, less than 85% seen once.

The rearrangement links TRBV28 to TRBJ1-2; no clear D gene. Specimen: blood, collected from a patient treated with checkpoint blockade. The TCR originated in a human donor with melanoma. The CDR3 spells CASSFKPSDYGYTF. CDR3 nucleotides: TGTGCCAGCAGTTTTAAACCGTCGGACTATGGCTACACCTTC.